These 22 T cell receptor beta chains came from one sample sequenced in a study of blood T cells in healthy people across ages. Next came a second PCR, run for about 7 to 12 cycles, which used a sample-barcoded 5' primer along with a J-beta primer mix. Using its own MiXCR run on the 5' RACE reads, TCRdb lists one record per CDR3 protein. This table holds roughly 1,700,000 distinct CDR3 sequences, 28% found once. Sequenced: blood. Receptors originate from a woman in her twenties or thirties in good health.

Ten or more counts support this clonotype. V is TRBV12-3 or TRBV12-4 and J is TRBJ2-1; 10 bases match TRBD2. With 8 bases clipped from V and 4 bases from J, the junction kept 5 bases outside the gene matches. CDR3 length: 14 residues. DNA of the CDR3: TGTGCCAGCGGCATAGCGGGGGGTTACAATGAGCAGTTCTTC. Translating it yields CASGIAGGYNEQFF.

This clonotype was recorded at least ten times. This chain uses TRBV5-6 with TRBJ2-5, with D possibly being TRBD1 (5 bases). TRBJ2-7 explains the end of the DNA better; the J call may be wrong. This CDR3 has 13 amino acids. Germline V gene sequence: CDR1 SGHDT, CDR2 YYEEEE. The CDR3 nucleotides are TGTGCCAGCAGCTTGTTGGGCAGGGACGAGCAGTACTTC. This codes for CASSLLGRDEQYF.

This clonotype came up a few times. The gene calls are TRBV5-6 and TRBJ2-3; 7 bases line up with TRBD2. Trimming removed 2 bases from V and 2 bases from J; junction bases left unmatched: 5. Germline assignment: CDR1 SGHDT and CDR2 YYEEEE. The CDR3 is made up of 15 amino acids. The DNA of the CDR3 is TGTGCCAGCAGCTTATTTAGCGGGTACACAGATACGCAGTATTTT. Translated, it gives CASSLFSGYTDTQYF.

The genes are TRBV20-1 and TRBJ2-7; perhaps TRBD1 as D (6 bases). CDR3 size: 15 residues. Trimming took 0 bases from V and 0 from J, leaving 12 bases between them. Germline CDR1 and CDR2: DFQATT and SNEGSKA (reference sequence). CDR3 region: CSARDYRDSSYEQYF. CDR3 nucleotide sequence: TGCAGTGCTAGAGATTACAGGGATAGCTCCTACGAGCAGTACTTC.

The V and J genes are TRBV4-3 and TRBJ2-1; no firm D call. V lost 0 bases to trimming and J lost 1 base, with 10 bases between them. There are 16 residues in the CDR3. Germline loops: CDR1 LGHNA, CDR2 YSLEER. The CDR3 DNA sequence: TGCGCCAGCAGCCAAGATCCTGATCCATCCTACAATGAGCAGTTCTTC. Protein sequence: CASSQDPDPSYNEQFF.

V and J are TRBV7-9 and TRBJ2-3; D unresolved. The germline V and J ends were trimmed by 1 base and 4 bases, with 12 bases remaining between them. CDR3 length: 15 amino acids. CDR1 is SEHNR and CDR2 is FQNEAQ in the germline V gene (reference sequence). Written as DNA, the CDR3 is TGTGCCAGCAGCTTAGGGGCCGCCCGCCCAGATACGCAGTATTTT. Its protein product is CASSLGAARPDTQYF.

Ten or more counts support this clonotype. V is TRBV7-2 and J is TRBJ2-5; TRBD2 aligns across 11 bases. In germline, CDR1 is SGHTA, CDR2 FQGNSA. The CDR3 consists of 15 residues. Trimming removed 4 bases from V and 7 bases from J; junction bases left unmatched: 8. The CDR3 nucleotides are TGTGCCAGCAGCTCACTAGCGGGAGTATATGGGACCCAGTACTTC. This translates into CASSSLAGVYGTQYF.

This clonotype was counted only a few times. The chain combines TRBV5-6 with TRBJ2-1; 8 positions match TRBD1. The CDR3 sequence is 16 residues long. The V gene's germline CDR1 is SGHDT and CDR2 YYEEEE. The V segment lost 6 bases and the J segment 8 bases; nucleotides outside the gene matches: 16. The CDR3 DNA follows: TGTGCCAGCACCAACTCCGAAGACAGGGGAATCCATGAGCAGTTCTTC. It specifies CASTNSEDRGIHEQFF.

This clonotype was counted between two and nine times. The CDR3 is CAWSVPGRGETQYF. In nucleotides, the CDR3 is TGTGCCTGGAGTGTACCTGGACGGGGAGAGACCCAGTACTTC. J is TRBJ2-5 and V is TRBV30; a possible D gene is TRBD2 (5 bases). Per the germline V gene, CDR1 is GTSNPN and CDR2 is SVGIG (reference sequence). CDR3 length: 14 amino acids. The ends were cut back, 0 bases at V and 4 bases at J, with 12 bases in the middle.

The table lists this clonotype with many counts. The J gene is TRBJ2-7, the V gene TRBV28; D might be TRBD1 or TRBD2, each matching 5 bases. Germline V gene lookup returns CDR1 MDHEN and CDR2 SYDVKM. With 10 bases removed from V and 0 bases from J, the gap between germline ends came to 16 bases. The CDR3 contains 14 residues. The DNA of the CDR3 is TGTGCCACCGAGAAGTCAGGGAGCTCCTACGAGCAGTACTTC. Encoded protein: CATEKSGSSYEQYF. Based on the CDR3 plus reference TRBV28 and TRBJ2-7, the full variable domain is DVKVTQSSRYLVKRTGEKVFLECVQDMDHENMFWYRQDPGLGLRLIYFSYDVKMKEKGDIPEGYSVSREKKERFSLILESASTNQTSMYLCATEKSGSSYEQYFGPGTRLTVT.

The J gene is TRBJ2-1, the V gene TRBV20-1; D may correspond to TRBD1 or TRBD2 (5 bases each). The germline gives CDR1 DFQATT, CDR2 SNEGSKA (reference sequence). There are 14 residues in the CDR3. V was cut by 3 bases and J by 13 bases, with 22 bases left in between. The CDR3 is CSASGRGRGETQFF. The CDR3 coding sequence is TGCAGTGCTAGCGGACGAGGGCGAGGGGAGACCCAGTTCTTC.

This chain connects TRBV4-1 to TRBJ2-5; D may be TRBD1 (6 bases). Germline V lookup: CDR1 MGHRA, CDR2 YSYEKL. This CDR3 region has 15 residues. Trimming took 10 bases from V and 2 from J, leaving 20 bases between them. CDR3 nucleotides: TGCGCCACCACCAGGGGAATTAGGGATCAAGAGACCCAGTACTTC. Amino acid sequence: CATTRGIRDQETQYF.

As to this clonotype: The junction does not match germline at one end; this may be a read error. The rearrangement uses TRBV20-1 and TRBJ2-1; D is possibly TRBD1 (6 bases). The CDR3 length is 17 residues. Germline CDR1 reads DFQATT; CDR2 reads SNEGSKA (reference sequence). CDR3 DNA: TGCAGAGCTAGAGGAGGCCAGGGGTCTGCTATGGGTGATGAGCAGTTCTTC. It yields the protein CRARGGQGSAMGDEQFF.

Comment on this clonotype: Possible read error: a much larger clone is one base away. The rearrangement uses TRBV6-7 and TRBJ1-1; tentatively, D is TRBD1 (5 bases). TRBV6-7 is an ORF; its function is uncertain. This CDR3 is built from 11 residues. Written as DNA, the CDR3 is TGTGCCAGCAGTTACGGGGCTGAAACTTTCTTT. Protein product: CASSYGAETFF.

As for this clonotype: This CDR3 fails to terminate in the conserved phenylalanine or tryptophan, so it likely reflects a read error. The J gene is TRBJ2-1, the V gene TRBV7-9; 9 bases agree with TRBD1. This CDR3 region has 14 residues. CDR1 and CDR2 (germline): SEHNR, FQNEAQ (reference sequence). The V gene end was trimmed by 4 bases and the J gene end by 7 bases; junction bases not matched to a gene: 5. CDR3 residues: CASSSGTGWNEQFI. CDR3 DNA: TGTGCCAGCAGCTCCGGGACAGGGTGGAATGAGCAGTTCATC.

V and J are TRBV25-1 and TRBJ2-4, with D possibly TRBD2 on 5 matching bases. TRBJ2-7 explains the end of the DNA better; the J call may be wrong. Germline assignment: CDR1 MGHDK and CDR2 SYGVNS. The CDR3 is 17 amino acids. Written as DNA, the CDR3 is TGTGCCAGCCCTAGGCTAGGGATCACTGAAAGACTATACGAGCAGTACTTC. Protein sequence: CASPRLGITERLYEQYF.

This chain joins TRBV9 and TRBJ2-1, with D possibly being TRBD1 (5 bases). V lost 1 base to trimming and J lost 5 bases, with 7 bases between them. The CDR3 runs to 13 residues. Germline V CDR1 and CDR2: SGDLS, YYNGEE. DNA of the CDR3: TGTGCCAGCAGCGTACTACAGGACAATGAGCAGTTCTTC. This translates into CASSVLQDNEQFF.

This clonotype was picked up one time. The rearrangement joins TRBV15 to TRBJ2-7, with D perhaps TRBD1 (5 bases). Germline-derived CDR1 and CDR2 are LNHNV and YYDKDF (reference sequence). This CDR3 spans 17 amino acids. Trimming stripped 0 bases from V and 0 bases from J, with 15 bases between. This chain's CDR3 is CATSRDQGSGFSYEQYF. The DNA of the CDR3 is TGTGCCACCAGCAGAGATCAAGGATCAGGGTTCTCCTACGAGCAGTACTTC.

The rearrangement links TRBV5-1 to TRBJ1-2; unclear D gene. The CDR3 covers 13 residues. Germline V gives CDR1 SGHRS, CDR2 YFSETQ. V lost 0 bases and J lost 8, with 11 bases in between. Here the CDR3 reads CASSLESGNGYTF. The CDR3 DNA is TGCGCCAGCAGCTTGGAGTCGGGGAACGGCTACACCTTC.

The chain combines TRBV28 with TRBJ2-2; no clear D. Germline values: CDR1 MDHEN, CDR2 SYDVKM. The CDR3 runs 13 residues. Trimming left V 6 bases short and J 0 bases short, with 5 bases between. The CDR3 DNA sequence: TGTGCCAGCAGGCCGCCGAACACCGGGGAGCTGTTTTTT. It yields the protein CASRPPNTGELFF.

The chain is built from TRBV11-3 and TRBJ2-3; 11 nucleotides match TRBD2. V was clipped by 2 bases and J by 4 bases; unmatched bases: 5. This CDR3 comprises 16 residues. CDR1 is SGHNT, CDR2 YENEEA, per germline. The CDR3 DNA follows: TGTGCCAGCAGCTTAATAGCGGGAGGGGCCGCAGATACGCAGTATTTT. Amino acid sequence: CASSLIAGGAADTQYF. Variable domain in full (rest from reference TRBV11-3 and TRBJ2-3): EAGVVQSPRYKIIEKKQPVAFWCNPISGHNTLYWYLQNLGQGPELLIRYENEEAVDDSQLPKDRFSAERLKGVDSTLKIQPAELGDSAVYLCASSLIAGGAADTQYFGPGTRLTVL.

This clonotype has at least ten counts. The chain combines TRBV11-1 with TRBJ2-5; 7 bases agree with TRBD1. Germline V gene sequence: CDR1 SGHAT, CDR2 FQDESV (reference sequence). The trim removed 5 bases at V and 2 bases at J, leaving 5 bases unmatched. The CDR3 length is 14 residues. The CDR3 DNA reads TGTGCCAGCAGCCGCCGGGACAGTCAAGAGACCCAGTACTTC. It is translated as CASSRRDSQETQYF.